One TCR beta chain is described in this entry. The antigen is unknown. This entry is derived from a study of CD8+CD57+ T cells in acquired aplastic anemia. TCR beta VDJ and CDR3 profiles were obtained from a genomic DNA template. TCRdb processed the reads anew with MiXCR; each CDR3 protein has one entry. The sample lists hundreds of thousands of distinct CDR3 sequences, roughly 68% occurring once. Germline V gene lookup returns CDR1 LNHDA and CDR2 SQIVND (reference sequence). There are 16 residues in the CDR3. Trimming took 3 bases from V and 7 from J; bases not matched to a gene: 10. General study points: Both patients and controls carried the same twenty-nine CD8+ CDR3 sequences.

The chain carries TRBV19 and TRBJ1-5; 9 nucleotides agree with TRBD1. The TCR originated in a human donor in good health, serving as a control. Sequencing used sorted CD4+, CD8+, or CD8+CD57+ T cells (not recorded which) from PBMCs. The CDR3 bases are TGTGCCAGTAGTATTGGGACAGGGTCAGGAGGACAGCCCCAGCATTTT. This codes for CASSIGTGSGGQPQHF.